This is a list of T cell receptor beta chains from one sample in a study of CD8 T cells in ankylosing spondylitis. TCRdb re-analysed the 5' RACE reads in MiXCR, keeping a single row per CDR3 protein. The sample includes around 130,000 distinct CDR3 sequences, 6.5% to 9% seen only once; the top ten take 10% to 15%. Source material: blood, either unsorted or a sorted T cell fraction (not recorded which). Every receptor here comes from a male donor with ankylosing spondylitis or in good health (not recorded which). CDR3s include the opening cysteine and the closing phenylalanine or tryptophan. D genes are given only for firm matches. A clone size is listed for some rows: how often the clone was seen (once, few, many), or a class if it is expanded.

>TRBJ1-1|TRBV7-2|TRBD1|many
TGTGCCAGCAGCTTACTGGGACAGATGAACACTGAAGCTTTCTTT
CASSLLGQMNTEAFF
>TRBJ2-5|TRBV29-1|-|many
TGCAGCGTTGCTCTACGACTCCAAGAGACCCAGTACTTC
CSVALRLQETQYF
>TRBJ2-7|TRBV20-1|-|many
TGCAGTGCTAGAGATGAAAGCGGAGTCTCCTACGAGCAGTACTTC
CSARDESGVSYEQYF
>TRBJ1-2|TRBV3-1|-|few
TGTGCCAGCAGCCAAGAGGCGGGGAAAGGCTATGGCTACACCTTC
CASSQEAGKGYGYTF
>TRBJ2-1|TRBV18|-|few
TGTGCCAGCTCCCGGGACGATGAGCAGTTCTTC
CASSRDDEQFF
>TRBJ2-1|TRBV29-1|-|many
TGCAGCGTTGAAGATCTAAGCCGGAGCTCCTACAATGAGCGGTTCTTC
CSVEDLSRSSYNERFF
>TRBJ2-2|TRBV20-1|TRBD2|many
TGCAGTGCTAGCCGGGGGGGCACCGGGGAGCTGTTTTTT
CSASRGGTGELFF
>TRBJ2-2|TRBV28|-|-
TGTGCCAGCAGTTCGACTGTGACCGGGGAGCTGTTTTTT
CASSSTVTGELFF
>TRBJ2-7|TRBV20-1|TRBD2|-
TGCAGTGCTCCTCACCTACTAGCGGGCTTTGGAGGGGAGCAGTACTTC
CSAPHLLAGFGGEQYF
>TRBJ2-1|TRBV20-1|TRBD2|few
TGCTGTGCTAGAGATCGGGGCCCACTAGCGGGAGCTTACAATGAGCAGTTCTTC
CCARDRGPLAGAYNEQFF
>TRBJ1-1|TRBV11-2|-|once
TGTGCCAGCAGCTTTCACAAGACTGAAGCTTTCTTT
CASSFHKTEAFF
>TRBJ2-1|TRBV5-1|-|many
TGCGCCAGCAGCCTCCGGAACTCCTACAATGAGCAGTTCTTC
CASSLRNSYNEQFF
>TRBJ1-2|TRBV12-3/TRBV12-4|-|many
TGTGCCAGCAGCCTTGGCACCTTCGAGGGCTACACCTTC
CASSLGTFEGYTF
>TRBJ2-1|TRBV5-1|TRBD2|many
TGCGCCAGCAGCTTGGCGGGACTAGCGCGGGGGGGTGAGCAGTTCTTC
CASSLAGLARGGEQFF
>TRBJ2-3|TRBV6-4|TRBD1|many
TGTGCCAGCAGTGCACAGGGGACCCCCACAGATACGCAGTATTTT
CASSAQGTPTDTQYF
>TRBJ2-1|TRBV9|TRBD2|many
TGTGCCAGCAGCGCGGCTAGCGGGTACAATGAGCAGTTCTTC
CASSAASGYNEQFF
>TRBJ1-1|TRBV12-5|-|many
TGTGCTAGTGGTCTTTCGGCGGGGAACACTGAAGCTTTCTTT
CASGLSAGNTEAFF
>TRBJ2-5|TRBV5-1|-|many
TGCGCCAGCAGCTTGGACTCAGGGAAAGGGGAGACCCAGTACTTC
CASSLDSGKGETQYF
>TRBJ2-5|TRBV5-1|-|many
TGCGCCAGCACCTCCAACTTGGGGCAAGAGACCCAGTACTTC
CASTSNLGQETQYF
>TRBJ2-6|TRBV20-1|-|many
TGCAGTGCTAGAGATGCCTCTGGGGCCAACGTCCTGACTTTC
CSARDASGANVLTF
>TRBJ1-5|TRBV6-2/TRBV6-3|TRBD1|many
TGTGCCAGCAGTAGAGGGACAGGGGTTGCCCAGCCCCAGCATTTT
CASSRGTGVAQPQHF
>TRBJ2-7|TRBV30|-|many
TGTGCCTGGAGTACACTCCTATACTACGAGCAGTACTTC
CAWSTLLYYEQYF
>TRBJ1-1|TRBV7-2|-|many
TGTGCCAGCAGCCCCCAGCGACAGGAGGCTTTCTTT
CASSPQRQEAFF
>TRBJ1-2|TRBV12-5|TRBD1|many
TGTGCTAGTGGTGCGGGACAGAACTATGGCTACACCTTC
CASGAGQNYGYTF
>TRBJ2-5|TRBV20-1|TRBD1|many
TGCAGTGCTGGAGGGACAGGGAAGGAGACCCAGTACTTC
CSAGGTGKETQYF
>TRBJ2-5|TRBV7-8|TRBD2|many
TGTGCCAGCAGCTCGTCCGGGACTAGCGACGAGACCCAGTACTTC
CASSSSGTSDETQYF
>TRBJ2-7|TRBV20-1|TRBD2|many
TGCAGTGCTTTTAGCGCGGGAGGTACCTACGAGCAGTACTTC
CSAFSAGGTYEQYF
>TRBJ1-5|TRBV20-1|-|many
TGCAGTGCTAGAGCCCTAGAAGGGGTTTATAGCAATCAGCCCCAGCATTTT
CSARALEGVYSNQPQHF
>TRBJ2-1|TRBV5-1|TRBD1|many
TGCGCCAGCAGCTTTGGGACAGGGGGCAATGAGCAGTTCTTC
CASSFGTGGNEQFF
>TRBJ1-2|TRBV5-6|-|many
TGTGCCAGCAGCTTGACCCGGACAGACACCTACACCTTC
CASSLTRTDTYTF
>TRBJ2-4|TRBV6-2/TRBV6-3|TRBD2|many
TGTGCCAGCAGTTACCCGCCTAGCGGGAGGGATGGGCAAAACATTCAGTACTTC
CASSYPPSGRDGQNIQYF
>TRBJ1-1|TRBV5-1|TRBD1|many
TGCGCCAGCAGCCACATCCAGGGGGATACTGAAGCTTTCTTT
CASSHIQGDTEAFF
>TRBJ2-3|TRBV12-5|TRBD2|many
TGTGCTAGTGGTTTGGTACTAAGCGGGGGGATAGATACGCAGTATTTT
CASGLVLSGGIDTQYF
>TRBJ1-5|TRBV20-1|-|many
TGCAGTGCTAGAGACCCGGGCAGCAATCAGCCCCAGCATTTT
CSARDPGSNQPQHF
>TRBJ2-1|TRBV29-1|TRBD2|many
TGCAGCCTTAGCGGGGGGGCGGGAAATGAGCAGTTCTTC
CSLSGGAGNEQFF
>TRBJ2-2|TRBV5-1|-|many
TGCGCCAGCAACTTGGACGGGGGAGCTGGGGAGCTGTTTTTT
CASNLDGGAGELFF
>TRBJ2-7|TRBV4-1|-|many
TGCGCCAGCAGCCAAGATGGCGGGTCATCCTACGAGCAGTACTTC
CASSQDGGSSYEQYF
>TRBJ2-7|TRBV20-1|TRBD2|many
TGCAGTGCTATGCCTAGCGGGAGGGCGGAGGAGCAGTACTTC
CSAMPSGRAEEQYF
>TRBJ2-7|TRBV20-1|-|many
TGCAGTGCTGGAGGAGGGCTAATCCACGAGCAGTACTTC
CSAGGGLIHEQYF
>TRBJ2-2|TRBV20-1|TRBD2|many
TGCAGTGCTCTGGGACTAGCTTCCGGGGAGCTGTTTTTT
CSALGLASGELFF
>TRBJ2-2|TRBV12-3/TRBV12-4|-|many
TGTGCCAGCAGTGACTGGATTAACACCGGGGAGCTGTTTTTT
CASSDWINTGELFF
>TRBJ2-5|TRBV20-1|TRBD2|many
TGCAGTGGGCTAGCGGGGGAACAAAAAGAGACCCAGTACTTC
CSGLAGEQKETQYF
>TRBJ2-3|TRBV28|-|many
TGTGCCAGCAGTACCCAGGGGGGCCAGAATACGCAGTATTTT
CASSTQGGQNTQYF
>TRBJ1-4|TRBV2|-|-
TGTGCCAGCGAGAGTCCGTCGAGTGAAAAACTGTTTTTT
CASESPSSEKLFF
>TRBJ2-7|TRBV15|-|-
TGTGCCACCAGCAGGGCGACAGGCCCAATCTACGAGCAGTACTTC
CATSRATGPIYEQYF
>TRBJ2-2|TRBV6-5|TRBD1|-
TGTGCCAGCAGTTACGACAGGGCTCCCAACACCGGGGAGCTGTTTTTT
CASSYDRAPNTGELFF
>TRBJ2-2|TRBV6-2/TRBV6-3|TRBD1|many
TGTGCCAGCAGTTACAACGCAATTTTGGGACAGGAGAACACCGGGGAGCTGTTTTTT
CASSYNAILGQENTGELFF
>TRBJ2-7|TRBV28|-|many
TGTGCCAGCAGTTTCGCCGGGAGCCAAGCCTACGAGCAGTACTTC
CASSFAGSQAYEQYF
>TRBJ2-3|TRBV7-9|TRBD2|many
TGTGCCAGCAGCTGGGGACTAGCGGGCACAGATACGCAGTATTTT
CASSWGLAGTDTQYF
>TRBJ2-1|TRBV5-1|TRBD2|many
TGCGCCAGCAGGGACGGGGGGTACAATGAGCAGTTCTTC
CASRDGGYNEQFF
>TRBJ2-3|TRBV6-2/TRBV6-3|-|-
TGTGCCAGCAGTTACTCGGGCCGGAACACAGATACGCAGTATTTT
CASSYSGRNTDTQYF